The sequence of this TCR beta chain was determined in a study of OX40 agonist ivuxolimab in advanced cancers. The CDR3 loop spans 15 amino acids. V lost 0 bases to trimming and J lost 5 bases, with 14 bases between them. Germline CDR1 is SGHNT and CDR2 is YYREEE (reference sequence). The method was immunoSEQ multiplex PCR; TCRdb's version includes in-frame clones alone and lacks a portion of them. The repertoire holds about 62,000 clones, with 85% as singletons. The input for sequencing was CD4+ or CD8+ T cells sorted from blood, taken in a trial of the OX40 agonist ivuxolimab. This TCR came from an adult with an advanced solid tumor such as melanoma, head and neck, liver or kidney cancer. J is TRBJ2-5 and V is TRBV5-4, with D possibly TRBD1 on 6 matching bases. CDR3 nucleotides: TGTGCCAGCAGCTTGGTGGCAGGGGAACTGGAGACCCAGTACTTC. Its translation: CASSLVAGELETQYF.